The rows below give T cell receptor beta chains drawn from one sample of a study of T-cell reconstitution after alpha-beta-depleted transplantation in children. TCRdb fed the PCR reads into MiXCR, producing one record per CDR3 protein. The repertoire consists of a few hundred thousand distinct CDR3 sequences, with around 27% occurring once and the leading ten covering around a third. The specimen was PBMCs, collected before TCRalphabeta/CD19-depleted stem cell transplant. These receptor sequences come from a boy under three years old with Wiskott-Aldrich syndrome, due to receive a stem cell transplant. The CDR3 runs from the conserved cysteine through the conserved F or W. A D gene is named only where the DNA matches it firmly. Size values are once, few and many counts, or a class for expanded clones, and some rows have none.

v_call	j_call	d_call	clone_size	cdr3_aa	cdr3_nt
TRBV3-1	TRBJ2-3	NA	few	CASSHLTSTDTQYF	TGTGCCAGCAGCCACCTTACTAGCACAGATACGCAGTATTTT
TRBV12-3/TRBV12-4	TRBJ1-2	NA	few	CASRNQGRGYGYTF	TGTGCCAGCAGAAATCAGGGCAGGGGATATGGCTACACCTTC
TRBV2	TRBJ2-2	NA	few	CASQGFTGELFF	TGTGCCTCGCAGGGTTTCACCGGGGAGCTGTTTTTT
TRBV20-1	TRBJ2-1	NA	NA	CSARTSPGNEQFF	TGCAGTGCTAGGACTTCTCCCGGCAATGAGCAGTTCTTC
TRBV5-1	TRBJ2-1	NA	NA	CASSPRLFNEQFF	TGCGCCAGCAGCCCAAGGCTCTTCAATGAGCAGTTCTTC
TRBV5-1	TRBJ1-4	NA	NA	CASRLTGPTNEKLFF	TGCGCCAGCAGATTGACGGGGCCCACTAATGAAAAACTGTTTTTT
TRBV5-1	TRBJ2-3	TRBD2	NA	CASSYGLAGDWVTDTQYF	TGCGCCAGCAGCTACGGACTAGCGGGAGACTGGGTGACAGATACGCAGTATTTT
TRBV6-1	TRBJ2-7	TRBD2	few	CASIRLAGGGREQYF	TGTGCCAGCATCAGACTAGCGGGAGGAGGGCGCGAGCAGTACTTC
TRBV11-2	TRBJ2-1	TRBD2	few	CASSLTSGRLFNEQFF	TGTGCCAGCAGCCTTACTAGCGGGAGGCTGTTCAATGAGCAGTTCTTC
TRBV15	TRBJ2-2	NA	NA	CATSRAGAGELFF	TGTGCCACCAGCAGAGCAGGGGCCGGGGAGCTGTTTTTT
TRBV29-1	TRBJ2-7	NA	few	CSVCEEGWCEQYF	TGCAGCGTTTGTGAAGAGGGATGGTGCGAGCAGTACTTC
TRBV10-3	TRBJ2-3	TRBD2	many	CAISASGSTDTQYF	TGTGCCATCAGTGCTAGCGGGAGCACAGATACGCAGTATTTT
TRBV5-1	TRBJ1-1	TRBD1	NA	CASSLPGQGYEAFF	TGCGCCAGCAGCTTGCCTGGACAGGGTTATGAAGCTTTCTTT
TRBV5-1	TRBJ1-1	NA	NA	CASSLVQRSAEAFF	TGCGCCAGCAGCTTGGTTCAGAGATCCGCTGAAGCTTTCTTT
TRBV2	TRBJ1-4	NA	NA	CASAERTGEKLFF	TGTGCCAGCGCCGAAAGAACCGGGGAAAAACTGTTTTTT
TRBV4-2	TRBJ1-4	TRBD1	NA	CASSQVPGQTEKLFF	TGTGCCAGCAGCCAAGTACCGGGACAGACAGAAAAACTGTTTTTT
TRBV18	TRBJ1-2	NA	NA	CASLDSPGDYGYTF	TGTGCCAGCTTGGACAGTCCGGGGGACTATGGCTACACCTTC
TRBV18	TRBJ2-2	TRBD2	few	CASSPPNGRDTGELFF	TGTGCCAGCTCACCACCGAACGGGAGGGACACCGGGGAGCTGTTTTTT
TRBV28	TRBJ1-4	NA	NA	CASSIQGRGNEKLFF	TGTGCCAGCAGTATACAGGGACGCGGAAATGAAAAACTGTTTTTT
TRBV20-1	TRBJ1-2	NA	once	CSARVPGDGYTF	TGCAGTGCTAGAGTGCCGGGGGACGGCTACACCTTC
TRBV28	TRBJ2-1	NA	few	CASTKNPWAYNEQFF	TGTGCCAGCACTAAGAATCCGTGGGCCTACAATGAGCAGTTCTTC
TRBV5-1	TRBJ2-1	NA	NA	CASCRELGYNEQFF	TGCGCCAGCTGCCGGGAGCTGGGCTACAATGAGCAGTTCTTC
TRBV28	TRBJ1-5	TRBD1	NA	CASSSLTGDGNQPQHF	TGTGCCAGCAGTTCCCTGACAGGGGACGGCAATCAGCCCCAGCATTTT
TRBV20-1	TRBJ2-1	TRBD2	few	CSAETSGKRLRKFF	TGCAGTGCCGAGACTAGCGGGAAACGACTCAGGAAGTTCTTC
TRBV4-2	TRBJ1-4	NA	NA	CASSQVGGTTNEKLFF	TGTGCCAGCAGCCAAGTCGGGGGGACAACTAATGAAAAACTGTTTTTT
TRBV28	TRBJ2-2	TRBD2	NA	CASLSGRYTGELFF	TGTGCCAGCCTTAGCGGGAGGTATACCGGGGAGCTGTTTTTT
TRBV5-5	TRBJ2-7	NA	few	CASSRTGPTYEQYF	TGTGCCAGCAGCCGTACAGGGCCTACCTACGAGCAGTACTTC
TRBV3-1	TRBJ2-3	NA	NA	CASSSSAGALSDTQYF	TGTGCCAGCAGCTCGTCCGCAGGGGCCCTCTCAGATACGCAGTATTTT
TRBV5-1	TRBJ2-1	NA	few	CASSLGLTSRGLSSYNEQFF	TGCGCCAGCAGCTTGGGGCTCACTAGCCGTGGGCTAAGCTCCTACAATGAGCAGTTCTTC
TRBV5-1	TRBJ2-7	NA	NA	CASRSGTTSSYEQYF	TGCGCCAGCAGATCCGGGACAACGAGCTCCTACGAGCAGTACTTC
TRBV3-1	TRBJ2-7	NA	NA	CASSQDHDSGNYEQYF	TGTGCCAGCAGCCAAGATCACGATAGCGGAAACTACGAGCAGTACTTC
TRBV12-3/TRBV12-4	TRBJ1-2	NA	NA	CASSPRVGPANYGYTF	TGTGCCAGCAGCCCCCGGGTAGGGCCAGCTAACTATGGCTACACCTTC
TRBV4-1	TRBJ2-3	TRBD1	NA	CASSQYLYRDRGADTQYF	TGCGCCAGCAGCCAATACCTTTACCGGGACAGGGGGGCAGATACGCAGTATTTT
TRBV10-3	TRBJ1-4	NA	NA	CAISATTNEKLFF	TGTGCCATCAGTGCGACAACTAATGAAAAACTGTTTTTT
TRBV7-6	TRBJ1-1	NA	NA	CASSLMANTEAFF	TGTGCCAGCAGCTTGATGGCGAACACTGAAGCTTTCTTT
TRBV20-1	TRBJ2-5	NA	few	CSAPDAKETQYF	TGCAGTGCTCCGGATGCTAAAGAGACCCAGTACTTC
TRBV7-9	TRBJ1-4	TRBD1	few	CASSLDGTATNEKLFF	TGTGCCAGCAGCTTAGACGGGACAGCAACTAATGAAAAACTGTTTTTT
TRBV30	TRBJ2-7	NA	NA	CAWSGTNGYEQYF	TGTGCCTGGAGTGGGACTAACGGTTACGAGCAGTACTTC
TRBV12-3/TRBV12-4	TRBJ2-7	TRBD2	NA	CASSLGKIAGRRGYEQYF	TGTGCCAGCAGTTTAGGGAAAATAGCGGGCCGGAGAGGCTACGAGCAGTACTTC
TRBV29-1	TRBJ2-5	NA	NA	CSAGQGKGVQETQYF	TGCAGCGCTGGCCAGGGAAAGGGGGTTCAAGAGACCCAGTACTTC
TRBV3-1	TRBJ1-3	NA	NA	CASSQDLRIGTIYF	TGTGCCAGCAGCCAAGACCTTCGCATCGGCACCATATATTTT
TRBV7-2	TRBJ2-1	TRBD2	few	CASSYQPGLAYNEQFF	TGTGCCAGCAGCTACCAACCGGGACTAGCATACAATGAGCAGTTCTTC
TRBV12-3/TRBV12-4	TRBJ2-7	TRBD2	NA	CASSFIAGGPYEQYF	TGTGCCAGCAGTTTTATTGCGGGAGGGCCCTACGAGCAGTACTTC
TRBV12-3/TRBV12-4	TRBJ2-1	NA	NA	CASSPSSINEQFF	TGTGCCAGCAGTCCCTCCTCCATTAATGAGCAGTTCTTC
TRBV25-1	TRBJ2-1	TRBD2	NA	CASSDSPLLAGVDNEQFF	TGTGCCAGCAGTGATTCTCCTTTACTAGCGGGAGTAGACAATGAGCAGTTCTTC
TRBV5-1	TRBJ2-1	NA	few	CASILGGTGSYNEQFF	TGCGCCAGCATCCTGGGAGGGACAGGTTCCTACAATGAGCAGTTCTTC
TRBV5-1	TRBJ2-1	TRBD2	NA	CASSLAIGLAGGKWLDEQFF	TGCGCCAGCAGCTTGGCCATAGGACTAGCGGGAGGAAAATGGCTCGATGAGCAGTTCTTC